The TCR beta chain described here comes from a study of Graves' ophthalmopathy and Graves' hyperthyroidism. Study at large: No treatment had been given when peripheral blood was collected at initial diagnosis.

Amplified material comprised TCR beta CDR3 regions derived from RNA transcripts. HTBI-primed RT-PCR formed the first round, and a multiplex PCR formed the second. MiXCR, applied by TCRdb to the multiplex PCR reads, yields one record per CDR3 protein. The table lists almost 750,000 distinct CDR3 sequences, approximately 40% of them singletons. The germline CDR1 and CDR2 sequences are SGDLS and YYNGEE. This CDR3 is built from 13 residues. V gave up 0 bases and J gave up 2 bases, with 3 bases separating them. The sequence derives from an adult man with Graves' ophthalmopathy. Input material: peripheral blood. V and J are TRBV9 and TRBJ1-3; D remains unclear. CDR3 DNA: TGTGCCAGCAGCGTAGCTACTGGAAACACCATATATTTT. This codes for CASSVATGNTIYF.